The next 2 T cell receptor beta chains were all read from a single sample in a study of blood T cell repertoires in COVID-19. Produced via immunoSEQ multiplex PCR; TCRdb's table is partial and in-frame only. The sample contains roughly 41,000 clones, more than 70% of which appear only once. Sequenced material: peripheral blood. The receptors shown here come from a human donor in a cohort sampled during active COVID-19.

The genes are TRBV6-5 and TRBJ1-6, with D possibly matching TRBD1 (6 bases). With 4 bases removed from V and 3 bases from J, the gap between germline ends came to 10 bases. Germline V gives CDR1 MNHEY, CDR2 SVGAGI. The CDR3 spans 15 residues. CDR3 coding DNA: TGTGCCAGCAGTTCGGGACACAGCTATAATTCACCCCTCCACTTT. Protein: CASSSGHSYNSPLHF.

This clone was seen only once. The V and J genes are TRBV27 and TRBJ2-7; 7 bases line up with TRBD1. V was clipped by 10 bases and J by 5 bases; unmatched bases: 8. The CDR3 length is 12 residues. Germline lookup yields CDR1 MNHEY and CDR2 SMNVEV (reference sequence). Written as DNA, the CDR3 is TGTGCCACAACGACAGGGAGCCACGAGCAGTACTTC. Translating it yields CATTTGSHEQYF.